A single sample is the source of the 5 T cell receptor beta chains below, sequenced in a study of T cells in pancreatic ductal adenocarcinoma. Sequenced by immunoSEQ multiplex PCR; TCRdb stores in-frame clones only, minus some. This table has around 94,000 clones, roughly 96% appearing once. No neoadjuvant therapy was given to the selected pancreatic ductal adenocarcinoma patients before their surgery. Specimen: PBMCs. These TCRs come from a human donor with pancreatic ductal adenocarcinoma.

CDR3: CASSSAGQGLETQYF. The CDR3 DNA sequence: TGTGCCAGCAGTTCAGCCGGACAGGGTTTAGAGACCCAGTACTTC. The chain combines TRBV28 with TRBJ2-5, with TRBD1 matching 8 bases. V shed 4 bases and J 4 bases; nucleotides not matched to a gene: 8. Germline loops: CDR1 MDHEN, CDR2 SYDVKM. This CDR3 region has 15 residues. Complete variable domain (other parts from reference TRBV28 and TRBJ2-5): DVKVTQSSRYLVKRTGEKVFLECVQDMDHENMFWYRQDPGLGLRLIYFSYDVKMKEKGDIPEGYSVSREKKERFSLILESASTNQTSMYLCASSSAGQGLETQYFGPGTRLLVL.

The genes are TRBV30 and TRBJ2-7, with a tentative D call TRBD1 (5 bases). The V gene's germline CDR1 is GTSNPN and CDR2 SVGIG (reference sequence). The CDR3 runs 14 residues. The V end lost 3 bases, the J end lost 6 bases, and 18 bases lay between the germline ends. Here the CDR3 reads CAWSVEQGASEQYF. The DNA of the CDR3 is TGTGCCTGGAGCGTGGAACAAGGGGCTTCCGAGCAGTACTTC.

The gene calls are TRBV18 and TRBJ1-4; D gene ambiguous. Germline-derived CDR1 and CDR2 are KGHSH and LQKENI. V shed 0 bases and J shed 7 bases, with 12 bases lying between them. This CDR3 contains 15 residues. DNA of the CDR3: TGTGCCAGCTCACCACCGGGTGTTGGGAGTGAAAAACTGTTTTTT. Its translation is CASSPPGVGSEKLFF.

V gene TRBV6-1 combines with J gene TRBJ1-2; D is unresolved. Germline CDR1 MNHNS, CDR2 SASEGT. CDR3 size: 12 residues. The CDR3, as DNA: TGTGCGGCGGGTCAGAGAAACTATGGCTACACCTTC. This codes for CAAGQRNYGYTF.

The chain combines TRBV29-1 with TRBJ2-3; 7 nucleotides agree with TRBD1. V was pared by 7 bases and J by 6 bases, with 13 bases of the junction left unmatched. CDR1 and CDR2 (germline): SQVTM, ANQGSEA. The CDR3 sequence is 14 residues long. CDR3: CSALLAKGADTQYF. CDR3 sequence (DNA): TGCAGCGCCCTCCTAGCTAAGGGGGCGGATACGCAGTATTTT.